The rows below give T cell receptor beta chains drawn from one sample of a study of CD4 T cells in relation to SARS-CoV-2 and coronaviruses. The repertoire was sequenced with immunoSEQ multiplex PCR; TCRdb's copy has only in-frame clones and lacks some. The table shows 60,000 to 75,000 clones, with more than 80% occurring only once. Sequencing used naive CD4+ T cells from PBMCs. The receptors stem from a human donor in good health. Both conserved end residues are trimmed from each CDR3.

V	CDR3
TRBV5-4	ASSKGQGNTEAF
TRBV6-1	ASSEIGGHQPQH
TRBV19	ASSIAKSQPQH
TRBV5-1	ASSLGQGSQETQY
TRBV11-2	ASSLRGRTEAF
TRBV6-2/TRBV6-3	ASSYSLGYTDTQY
TRBV28	ASNRRNSYEQY
TRBV7-2	ASSLRLAGGEVPDTQY
TRBV19	ASSSGLAGGLSTDTQY
TRBV2	ASSVAGRYGYT
TRBV10-2	ASSEFRGNTGELF
TRBV18	ASSPGLERDHEQY
TRBV29-1	SVGREGANVLT
TRBV28	ASKGSTDTQY
TRBV5-1	ASSLASGGARETQY
TRBV5-1	ASSLGRISGNIQY
TRBV27	ASSLRSGGANGYT
TRBV5-1	ASTLYAGSGRRAGELF